This is a list of T cell receptor beta chains from one sample in a study of blood T cell repertoires in COVID-19. The data were produced by immunoSEQ multiplex PCR, yet TCRdb's version contains in-frame clones alone and is incomplete. The sample holds 85,000 to 120,000 clones, about 80% seen once. Sequencing was performed on peripheral blood. All receptors come from a woman aged 55-70 years with acute or convalescent COVID-19. The conserved cysteine and the conserved F or W are not part of the CDR3 here.

CDR3aa: ASSLDRASNQPQH; j_gene: TRBJ1-5; v_gene: TRBV7-8
CDR3aa: ASSTRDSLKEQETQY; j_gene: TRBJ2-5; v_gene: TRBV25-1
CDR3aa: ASTWGQRWEKLF; j_gene: TRBJ1-4; v_gene: TRBV19
CDR3aa: ASSLDGSAPLH; j_gene: TRBJ1-6; v_gene: TRBV5-1
CDR3aa: ATSDSAGGKKNSYNEQF; j_gene: TRBJ2-1; v_gene: TRBV24-1
CDR3aa: ASIGGEGYGYT; j_gene: TRBJ1-2; v_gene: TRBV2
CDR3aa: ASSYCQIQEVNTGELF; j_gene: TRBJ2-2; v_gene: TRBV6-8
CDR3aa: ASSLGAQGELF; j_gene: TRBJ2-2; v_gene: TRBV7-6
CDR3aa: AWSRSSGSGNTIY; j_gene: TRBJ1-3; v_gene: TRBV30
CDR3aa: AFSGRASTDTQY; j_gene: TRBJ2-3; v_gene: TRBV30
CDR3aa: ASRTSGGNSYNEQF; j_gene: TRBJ2-1; v_gene: TRBV19
CDR3aa: ASSYVGVEQY; j_gene: TRBJ2-7; v_gene: TRBV6-6
CDR3aa: AWTLAGSATEAF; j_gene: TRBJ1-1; v_gene: TRBV30
CDR3aa: ASSLGRDLGGYEQY; j_gene: TRBJ2-7; v_gene: TRBV5-1
CDR3aa: ASSSRQGREKLF; j_gene: TRBJ1-4; v_gene: TRBV7-2
CDR3aa: ASSRDRGKETQY; j_gene: TRBJ2-5; v_gene: TRBV2
CDR3aa: ASSAGTTYEQY; j_gene: TRBJ2-7; v_gene: TRBV5-6
CDR3aa: ATSLRGEEGLS; j_gene: TRBJ2-7; v_gene: TRBV15
CDR3aa: ATSRDPHRGMNTEAF; j_gene: TRBJ1-1; v_gene: TRBV15
CDR3aa: ASSKQGNNEQF; j_gene: TRBJ2-1; v_gene: TRBV25-1
CDR3aa: ASSLALDSTGWETQY; j_gene: TRBJ2-5; v_gene: TRBV7-9
CDR3aa: ASSPQIGTGTEAF; j_gene: TRBJ1-1; v_gene: TRBV18
CDR3aa: ASTRTTGVGAEAF; j_gene: TRBJ1-1; v_gene: TRBV5-1
CDR3aa: ASQVGGYNQPQH; j_gene: TRBJ1-5; v_gene: TRBV19
CDR3aa: ASSVGGQMNTEAF; j_gene: TRBJ1-1; v_gene: TRBV9